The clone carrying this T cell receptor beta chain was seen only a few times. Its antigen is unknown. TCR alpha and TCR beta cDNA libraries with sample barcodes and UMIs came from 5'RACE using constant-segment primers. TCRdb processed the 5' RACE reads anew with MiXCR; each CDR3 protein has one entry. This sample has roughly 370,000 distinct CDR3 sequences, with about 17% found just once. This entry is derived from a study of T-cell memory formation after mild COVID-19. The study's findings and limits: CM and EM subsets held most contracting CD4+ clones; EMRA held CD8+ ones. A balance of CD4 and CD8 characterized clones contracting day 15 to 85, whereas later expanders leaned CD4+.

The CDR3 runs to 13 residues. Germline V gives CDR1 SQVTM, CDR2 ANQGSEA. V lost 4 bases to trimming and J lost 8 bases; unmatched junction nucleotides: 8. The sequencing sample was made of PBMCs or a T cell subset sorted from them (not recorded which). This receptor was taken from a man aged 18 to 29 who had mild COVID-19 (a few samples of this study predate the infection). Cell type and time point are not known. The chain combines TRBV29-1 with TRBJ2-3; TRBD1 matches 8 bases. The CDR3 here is CSVGGQAGGTQYF. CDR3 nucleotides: TGCAGCGTTGGGGGACAGGCTGGGGGTACGCAGTATTTT.